The sample holds a few counts of the clone carrying this TCR beta chain. This entry belongs to a study of molecular identifiers for immune sequencing clone quantification. TCRdb independently ran MiXCR on the PCR reads; one entry per CDR3 protein. This table holds 460,000 or so distinct CDR3 sequences, around a fifth found once. This CDR3 comprises 18 residues. Germline V lookup: CDR1 KGHSH, CDR2 LQKENI. With 1 base removed from V and 0 bases from J, the gap between germline ends came to 18 bases. The receptor comes from a human donor in good health. Some libraries in this study had Jurkat cell RNA spiked in. The chain couples TRBV18 to TRBJ1-1, with D unclear. Input material: naive CD8+ T cells from blood, with Jurkat cell RNA spiked in. Subset here: FACS-sorted CD8+CD4-CCR7+CD45RA+ naive T cells. In nucleotides, the CDR3 is TGTGCCAGCTCACCACTTTTGGACGGAGTGTGCCTGAACACTGAAGCTTTCTTT. It is translated as CASSPLLDGVCLNTEAFF.